This TCR beta chain derives from a study of cytomegalovirus exposure and HLA in healthy donors. Findings and caveats of the study: An analysis that came later showed most CMV-associated TCR beta chains appearing HLA-restricted. Roughly uniform depth of sequencing across donors was assumed in presence/absence analyses. Later analysis identified 16,000 or so TCR beta sequences associated with HLA alleles, using a false discovery rate threshold of 0.05.

Concerning this clone: Its antigen remains unknown. Relative to the germline gene, one junction end is altered; a read error may explain this.

Both 60 Vbeta primers and 13 Jbeta primers went into the PCR. Some clones are missing from TCRdb's copy, which holds only in-frame ones; the method was immunoSEQ multiplex PCR. The sample includes some 140,000 clones, more than 70% seen only once; the top ten take more than 0.9%. Per the germline V gene, CDR1 is MGHDK and CDR2 is SYGVNS. This CDR3 is built from 12 residues. The clonotype comes from a male donor in good health and CMV-seropositive. Sequencing was carried out using PBMCs. This chain joins TRBV25-1 and TRBJ1-4, with D possibly TRBD1 on 5 matching bases. CDR3 sequence: CASSGESVGLTF. CDR3 nucleotide sequence: TGTGCCAGCAGTGGGGAATCGGTGGGACTGACCTTT.